This record concerns one TCR beta chain sequence. As yet, its antigen is unknown. The germline gives CDR1 KGHSY, CDR2 FQNENV. V was pared by 1 base and J by 2 bases, with 19 bases between. The CDR3 is made up of 18 amino acids. This record comes from a study of graft-versus-host responses after intestinal transplantation. Whole-study findings and limits: The authors found GvH clones in recipient marrow, some appearing first in ileum or blood.

Generated by immunoSEQ multiplex PCR, the TCRdb table keeps only in-frame clones and is missing some. This sample has 77,000 or so clones, with approximately 93% found just once. The V and J genes are TRBV16 and TRBJ2-3; D is possibly TRBD1 or TRBD2 (5 bases each). Sequencing was performed on unstimulated CD8+ T cells sorted from spleen or lymph node cells, taken before intestinal transplant. This clonotype originated in a human donor who received an intestinal transplant. CDR3 amino acids: CASSQWVQGRPTTDTQYF. The CDR3 DNA reads TGTGCCAGCAGCCAATGGGTCCAGGGACGCCCCACCACAGATACGCAGTATTTT.